This TCR beta chain was recorded in a study of early T cells in non-severe SARS-CoV-2 infection. This clonotype was seen at least ten times. TCRdb reprocessed the 5' RACE reads via MiXCR and lists one record per CDR3 protein. This sample has more than 35,000 distinct CDR3 sequences; 5% to 6.5% occur once, and the top ten carry 25% to 30%. Per germline, CDR1 SGHVS and CDR2 FNYEAQ. V dropped 2 bases and J dropped 5; count of bases not matched to a gene: 6. The length of the CDR3 is 15 residues. The V call is TRBV7-6, the J call TRBJ2-1; 7 bases agree with TRBD2. The sequenced sample was whole blood. This TCR was recovered from an adult who was a healthcare worker with PCR-confirmed SARS-CoV-2 infection or an uninfected control (not recorded which). As DNA, the CDR3 is TGTGCCAGCAGCTTATACCACGGGGGGAACAATGAGCAGTTCTTC. Translating it yields CASSLYHGGNNEQFF.